This T cell receptor beta chain appears in the sequencing data of a study of blood T cell repertoires in COVID-19. Study context: Sites across the United States, Italy and Spain contributed samples from acute and convalescent COVID-19. T cells, B-cell-depleted T cells, or PBMCs supplied cDNA or gDNA.

Per the original data handling: Nucleated cell counts were estimated from reference gene primer amplification. Using immunoSEQ multiplex PCR, the repertoire was profiled, and TCRdb retains in-frame clones only, with some absent. That table gives V, J and clone size, and the DNA gave D and trimming. The sample shows about 190,000 clones, 88% of them seen only once. V shed 4 bases, J shed 4 bases, and the junction held 5 bases outside the gene matches. The CDR3 runs 14 residues. CDR1 SGDLS and CDR2 YYNGEE come from the germline V gene. The origin of this receptor is a man aged 25-45 years with acute or convalescent COVID-19. The V gene is TRBV9, the J gene TRBJ1-3, with 7 bases matching TRBD1. Input material: peripheral blood. As DNA, the CDR3 is TGTGCCAGCAGCCCATCGACAGGGGGAAACACCATATATTTT. Protein sequence: CASSPSTGGNTIYF. Supplemented by reference TRBV9 and TRBJ1-3, the full variable domain reads DSGVTQTPKHLITATGQRVTLRCSPRSGDLSVYWYQQSLDQGLQFLIQYYNGEERAKGNILERFSAQQFPDLHSELNLSSLELGDSALYFCASSPSTGGNTIYFGEGSWLTVV.